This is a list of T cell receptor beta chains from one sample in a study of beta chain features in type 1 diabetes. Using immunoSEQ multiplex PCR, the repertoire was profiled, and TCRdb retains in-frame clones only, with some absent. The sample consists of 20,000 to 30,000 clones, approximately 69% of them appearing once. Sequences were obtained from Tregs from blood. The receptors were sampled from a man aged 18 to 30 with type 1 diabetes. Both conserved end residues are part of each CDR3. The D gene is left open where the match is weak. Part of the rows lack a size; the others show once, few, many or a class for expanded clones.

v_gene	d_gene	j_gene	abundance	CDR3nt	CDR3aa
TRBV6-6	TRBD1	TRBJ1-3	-	TGTGCCAGCAGATCGGACAGGGTTGGAAACACCATATATTTT	CASRSDRVGNTIYF
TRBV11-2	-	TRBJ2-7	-	TGTGCCAGCAGCCGGCAGGCCGAGCAGTACTTC	CASSRQAEQYF
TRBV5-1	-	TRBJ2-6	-	TGCGCCAGCAGCTCGCAGTCTGGGGCCAACGTCCTGACTTTC	CASSSQSGANVLTF
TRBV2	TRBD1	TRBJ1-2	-	TGTGCCAGCAGTGAATTGGGGGACAGCGCCTATGGCTACACCTTC	CASSELGDSAYGYTF
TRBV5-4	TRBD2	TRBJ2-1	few	TGTGCCAGCGTTTCACGACTAGCGGGATTTGGAGTCTACAATGAGCAGTTCTTC	CASVSRLAGFGVYNEQFF
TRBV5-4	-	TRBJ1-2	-	TGTGCCAGCAGATTTGGGATCCAGGGACTCTATGGCTACACCTTC	CASRFGIQGLYGYTF
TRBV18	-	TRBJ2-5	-	TGTGCCAGCTCTTTAGCAAGTGGCAAAGAGACCCAGTACTTC	CASSLASGKETQYF
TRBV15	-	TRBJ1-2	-	TGTGCCACCAGCCCTCCCCTACTCGCAGGCACCTTCTATGGCTACACCTTC	CATSPPLLAGTFYGYTF
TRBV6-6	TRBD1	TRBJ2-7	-	TGTGCCAGCACCTTACAGGGACAGGGGGCCAACGAGCAGTACTTC	CASTLQGQGANEQYF
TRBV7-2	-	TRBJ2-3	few	TGTGCCAGCAGCCTGCGAGATACGCAGTATTTT	CASSLRDTQYF
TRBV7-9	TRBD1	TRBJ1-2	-	TGTGCCAGCAGCTGGGGACAGGGCTACACCTTC	CASSWGQGYTF
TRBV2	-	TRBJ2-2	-	TGTGCCAGCAGGGTGGGAGCGGTCACCGGGGAGCTGTTTTTT	CASRVGAVTGELFF
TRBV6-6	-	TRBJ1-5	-	TGTGCCAGCAGTCCCACAGGGAATCAGCCCCAGCATTTT	CASSPTGNQPQHF
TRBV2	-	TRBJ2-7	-	TGTGCCAGCAGTAACCGGGCCTACGAGCAGTACTTC	CASSNRAYEQYF
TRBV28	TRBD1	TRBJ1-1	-	TGTGCCAGCAGTTTAAGGACAGGGAGCACTGAAGCTTTCTTT	CASSLRTGSTEAFF
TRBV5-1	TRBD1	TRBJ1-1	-	TGCGCCAGCAGCACCTCGACAGGGGGAAGGAACACTGAAGCTTTCTTT	CASSTSTGGRNTEAFF